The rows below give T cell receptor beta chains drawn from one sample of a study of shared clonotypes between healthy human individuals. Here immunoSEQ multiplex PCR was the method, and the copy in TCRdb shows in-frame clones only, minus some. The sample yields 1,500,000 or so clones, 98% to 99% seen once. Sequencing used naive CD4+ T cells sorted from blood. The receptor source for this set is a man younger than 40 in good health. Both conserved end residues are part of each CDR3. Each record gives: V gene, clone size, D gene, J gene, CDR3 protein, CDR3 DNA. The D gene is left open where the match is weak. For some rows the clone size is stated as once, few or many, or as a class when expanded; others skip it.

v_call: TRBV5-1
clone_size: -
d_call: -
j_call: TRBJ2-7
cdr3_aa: CASSFRDLLYEQYF
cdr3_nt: TGCGCCAGCAGCTTCCGGGACTTGCTCTACGAGCAGTACTTC

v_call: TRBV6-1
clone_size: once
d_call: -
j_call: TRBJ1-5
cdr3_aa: CASRARGTQNQPQHF
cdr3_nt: TGTGCCAGCCGGGCGAGGGGGACACAAAATCAGCCCCAGCATTTT

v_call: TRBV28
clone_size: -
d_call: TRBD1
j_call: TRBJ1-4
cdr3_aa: CASSTAGQGHEKLFF
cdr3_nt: TGTGCCAGCAGTACGGCGGGACAGGGGCATGAAAAACTGTTTTTT

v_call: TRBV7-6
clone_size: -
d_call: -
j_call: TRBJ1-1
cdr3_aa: CASRNMMNTEAFF
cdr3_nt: TGTGCCAGCAGAAACATGATGAACACTGAAGCTTTCTTT

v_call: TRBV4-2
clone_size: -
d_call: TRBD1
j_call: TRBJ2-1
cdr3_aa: CASSHKPSRDRAYNEQFF
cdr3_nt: TGTGCCAGCAGCCATAAACCCTCCCGGGACAGGGCCTACAATGAGCAGTTCTTC

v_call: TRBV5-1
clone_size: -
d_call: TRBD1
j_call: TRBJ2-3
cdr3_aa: CASSLGDRVNTQYF
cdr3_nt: TGCGCCAGCAGCTTGGGGGACAGGGTGAATACGCAGTATTTT

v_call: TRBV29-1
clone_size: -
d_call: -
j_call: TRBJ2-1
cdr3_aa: CSVEARGHPTYEQFF
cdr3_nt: TGCAGCGTTGAAGCGCGGGGACACCCTACATATGAGCAGTTCTTC

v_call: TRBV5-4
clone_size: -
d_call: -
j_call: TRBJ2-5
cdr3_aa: CASSFYQGGETQYF
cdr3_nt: TGTGCCAGCAGCTTTTACCAGGGGGGAGAGACCCAGTACTTC

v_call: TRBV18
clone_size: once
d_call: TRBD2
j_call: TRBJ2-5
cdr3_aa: CASSPPGLAAGETQYF
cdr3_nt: TGTGCCAGCTCACCGCCGGGACTAGCGGCCGGGGAGACCCAGTACTTC

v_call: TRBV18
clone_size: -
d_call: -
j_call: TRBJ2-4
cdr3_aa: CASSSDKNIQYF
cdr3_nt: TGTGCCAGCTCTAGTGATAAAAACATTCAGTACTTC

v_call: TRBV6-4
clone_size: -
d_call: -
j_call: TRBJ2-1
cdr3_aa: CASSPHPQAKGEQFF
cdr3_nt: TGTGCCAGCAGTCCCCACCCCCAGGCCAAGGGTGAGCAGTTCTTC

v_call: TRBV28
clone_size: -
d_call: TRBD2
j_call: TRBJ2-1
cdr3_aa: CASSLRLAGRGNEQFF
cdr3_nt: TGTGCCAGCAGCTTACGACTAGCGGGACGGGGCAATGAGCAGTTCTTC

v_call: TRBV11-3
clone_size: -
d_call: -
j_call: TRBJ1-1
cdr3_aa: CASSLERPRGRGVNTEAFF
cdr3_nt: TGTGCCAGCAGCTTAGAGAGGCCAAGGGGTCGTGGCGTGAACACTGAAGCTTTCTTT

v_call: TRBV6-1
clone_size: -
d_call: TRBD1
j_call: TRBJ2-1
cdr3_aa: CASRPPGQGYNEQFF
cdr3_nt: TGTGCCAGCAGACCTCCGGGACAGGGCTACAATGAGCAGTTCTTC

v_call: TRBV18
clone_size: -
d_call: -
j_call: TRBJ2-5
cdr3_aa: CASSPPVVETQYF
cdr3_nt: TGTGCCAGCTCACCCCCCGTTGTGGAGACCCAGTACTTC

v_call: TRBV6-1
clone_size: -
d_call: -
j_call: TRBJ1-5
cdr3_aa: CASTDRSSTPQPQHF
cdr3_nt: TGTGCCAGCACCGACCGTTCTTCCACCCCGCAGCCCCAGCATTTT

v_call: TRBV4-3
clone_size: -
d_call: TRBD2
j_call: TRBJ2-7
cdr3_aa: CASSQVDRGGSYEQYF
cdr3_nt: TGCGCCAGCAGCCAAGTCGATCGCGGGGGGTCCTACGAGCAGTACTTC

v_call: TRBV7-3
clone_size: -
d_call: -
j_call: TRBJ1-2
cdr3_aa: CASSLQGGYGYTF
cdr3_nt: TGTGCCAGCAGCTTACAAGGGGGCTATGGCTACACCTTC

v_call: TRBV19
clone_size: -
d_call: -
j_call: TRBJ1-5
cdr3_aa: CASSSVNQPQHF
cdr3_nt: TGTGCCAGTAGTAGCGTGAACCAGCCCCAGCATTTT

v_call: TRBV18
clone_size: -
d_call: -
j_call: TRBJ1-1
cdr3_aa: CASSPQTEAFF
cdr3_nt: TGTGCCAGCTCACCCCAGACTGAAGCTTTCTTT

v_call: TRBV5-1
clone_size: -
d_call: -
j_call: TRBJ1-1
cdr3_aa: CASSGGGKTEAFF
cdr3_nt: TGCGCCAGCAGCGGAGGGGGGAAGACTGAAGCTTTCTTT

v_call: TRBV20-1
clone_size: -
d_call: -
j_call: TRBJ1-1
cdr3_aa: CSAADWPEAFF
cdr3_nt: TGCAGTGCCGCAGATTGGCCTGAAGCTTTCTTT

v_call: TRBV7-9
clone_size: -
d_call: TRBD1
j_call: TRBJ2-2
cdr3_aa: CASRPQGAGTGELFF
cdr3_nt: TGTGCCAGCAGACCCCAGGGGGCAGGCACCGGGGAGCTGTTTTTT

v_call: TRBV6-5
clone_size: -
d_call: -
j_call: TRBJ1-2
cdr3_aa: CASSYGAEGGTGYTF
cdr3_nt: TGTGCCAGCAGTTACGGGGCGGAGGGGGGCACTGGCTACACCTTC

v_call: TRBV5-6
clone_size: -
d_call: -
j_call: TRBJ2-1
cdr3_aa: CASSSRQLPYNEQFF
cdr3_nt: TGTGCCAGCAGCTCACGACAGTTACCTTATAATGAGCAGTTCTTC

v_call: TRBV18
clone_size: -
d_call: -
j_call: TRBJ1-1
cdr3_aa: CASSTTGTEAFF
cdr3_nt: TGTGCCAGCTCAACTACTGGGACTGAAGCTTTCTTT

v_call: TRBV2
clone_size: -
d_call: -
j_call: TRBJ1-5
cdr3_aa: CASRGFGPSNQPQHF
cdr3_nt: TGTGCCAGCAGAGGCTTTGGTCCTAGCAATCAGCCCCAGCATTTT

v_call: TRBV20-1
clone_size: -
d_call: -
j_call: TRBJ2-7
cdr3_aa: CLSQGPYEQYF
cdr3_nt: TGCCTTTCCCAGGGGCCCTACGAGCAGTACTTC

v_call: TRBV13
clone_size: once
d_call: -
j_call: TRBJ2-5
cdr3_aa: CASSPVRQGGAAGWTQYF
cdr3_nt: TGTGCCAGCAGCCCTGTCCGGCAGGGCGGGGCCGCGGGATGGACCCAGTACTTC

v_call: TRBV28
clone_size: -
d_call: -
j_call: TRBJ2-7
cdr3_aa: CASKNNPQEQYF
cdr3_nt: TGTGCCAGCAAAAACAATCCTCAGGAGCAGTACTTC

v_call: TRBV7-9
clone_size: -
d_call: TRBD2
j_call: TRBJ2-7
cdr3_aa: CASSFVGRSSYEQYF
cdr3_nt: TGTGCCAGCAGCTTTGTCGGGAGGAGCTCCTACGAGCAGTACTTC

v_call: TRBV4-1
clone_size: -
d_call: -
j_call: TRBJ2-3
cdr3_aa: CASSGGQRGTDTQYF
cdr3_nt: TGCGCCAGCAGCGGCGGACAGAGAGGTACAGATACGCAGTATTTT

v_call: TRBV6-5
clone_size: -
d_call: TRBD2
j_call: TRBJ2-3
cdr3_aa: CATKRERGTDTQYF
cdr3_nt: TGTGCCACCAAGCGGGAGAGGGGGACAGATACGCAGTATTTT

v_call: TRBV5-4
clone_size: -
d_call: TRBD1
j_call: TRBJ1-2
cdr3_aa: CASSIPGQGQGYTF
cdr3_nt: TGTGCCAGCAGCATACCGGGACAGGGACAAGGCTACACCTTC

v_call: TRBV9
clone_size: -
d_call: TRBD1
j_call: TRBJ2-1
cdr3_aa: CASSHGQGAGNEQFF
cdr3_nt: TGTGCCAGCAGCCACGGACAGGGGGCGGGTAATGAGCAGTTCTTC

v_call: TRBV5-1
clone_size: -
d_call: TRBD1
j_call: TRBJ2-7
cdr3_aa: CASGRTGGFDEQYF
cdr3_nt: TGCGCCAGCGGGAGGACAGGGGGCTTCGACGAGCAGTACTTC

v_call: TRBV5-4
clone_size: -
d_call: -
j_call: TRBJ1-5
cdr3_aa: CASSLAGGGAGVNQPQHF
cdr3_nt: TGTGCCAGCAGCTTGGCCGGTGGAGGGGCAGGGGTGAATCAGCCCCAGCATTTT

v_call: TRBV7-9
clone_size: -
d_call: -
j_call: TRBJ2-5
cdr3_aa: CASNRLQGIEGVRESQYF
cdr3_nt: TGTGCCAGCAACCGACTACAGGGAATAGAAGGGGTTCGGGAGTCCCAGTACTTC

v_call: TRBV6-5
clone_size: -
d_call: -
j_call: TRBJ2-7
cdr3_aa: CASSRTQDSSYEQYF
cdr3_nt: TGTGCCAGCAGCCGGACCCAGGACAGTTCCTACGAGCAGTACTTC

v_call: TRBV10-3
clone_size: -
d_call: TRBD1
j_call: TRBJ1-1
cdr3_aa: CATREPGQPNTEAFF
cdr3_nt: TGTGCCACCAGGGAGCCGGGACAGCCGAACACTGAAGCTTTCTTT

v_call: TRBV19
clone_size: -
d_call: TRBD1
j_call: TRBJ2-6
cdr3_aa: CASSRTGAGANVLTF
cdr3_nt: TGTGCCAGTAGTAGGACAGGGGCTGGGGCCAACGTCCTGACTTTC

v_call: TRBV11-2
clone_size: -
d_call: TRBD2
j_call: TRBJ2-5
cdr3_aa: CASSLRPSGVYQETQYF
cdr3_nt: TGTGCCAGCAGCTTAAGGCCTAGCGGGGTGTACCAAGAGACCCAGTACTTC

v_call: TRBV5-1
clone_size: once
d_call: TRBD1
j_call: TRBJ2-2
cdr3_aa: CASSLRQGTTGELFF
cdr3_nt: TGCGCCAGCAGCCTGCGACAGGGGACCACCGGGGAGCTGTTTTTT

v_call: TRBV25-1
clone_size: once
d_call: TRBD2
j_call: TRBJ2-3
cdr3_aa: CASSELASGSTDTQYF
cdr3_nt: TGTGCCAGCAGTGAATTAGCTAGCGGGAGCACAGATACGCAGTATTTT

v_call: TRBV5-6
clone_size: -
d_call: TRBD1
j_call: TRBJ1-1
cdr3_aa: CASSLATGADMNTEAFF
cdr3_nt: TGTGCCAGCAGCTTGGCGACAGGGGCGGACATGAACACTGAAGCTTTCTTT

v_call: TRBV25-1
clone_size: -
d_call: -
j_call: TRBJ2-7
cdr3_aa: CASSERIGTYEQYF
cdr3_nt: TGTGCCAGCAGTGAACGGATTGGAACCTACGAGCAGTACTTC

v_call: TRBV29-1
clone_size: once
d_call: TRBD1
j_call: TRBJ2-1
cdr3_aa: CSVRDRGWDNEQFF
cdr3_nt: TGCAGCGTTCGGGACAGGGGATGGGACAATGAGCAGTTCTTC

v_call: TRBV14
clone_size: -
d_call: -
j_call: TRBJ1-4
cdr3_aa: CASSQQEKLFF
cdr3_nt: TGTGCCAGCAGCCAACAGGAAAAACTGTTTTTT

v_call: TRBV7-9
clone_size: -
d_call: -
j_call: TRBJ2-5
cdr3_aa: CASSPRTLGSVRQYF
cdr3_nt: TGTGCCAGCAGCCCCCGAACACTAGGTTCGGTAAGGCAGTACTTC

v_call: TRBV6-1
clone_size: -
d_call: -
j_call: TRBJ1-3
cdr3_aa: CASSDGVLRGNTIYF
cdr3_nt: TGTGCCAGCAGTGATGGGGTTCTCCGGGGAAACACCATATATTTT

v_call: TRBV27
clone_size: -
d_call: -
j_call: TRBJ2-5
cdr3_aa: CASRVGGGRGETQYF
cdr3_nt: TGTGCCAGCAGAGTAGGGGGAGGTAGAGGAGAGACCCAGTACTTC

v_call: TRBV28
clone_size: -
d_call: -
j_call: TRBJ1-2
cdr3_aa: CASSLLIRRNRTYGYTF
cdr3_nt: TGTGCCAGCAGTTTATTGATCCGCCGCAACAGAACCTATGGCTACACCTTC

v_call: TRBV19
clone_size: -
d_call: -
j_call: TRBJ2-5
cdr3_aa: CASSIVTGASMYF
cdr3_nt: TGTGCCAGTAGTATAGTTACGGGAGCATCCATGTACTTC

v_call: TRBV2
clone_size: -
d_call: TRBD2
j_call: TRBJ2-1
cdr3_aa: CASLGERENNEQFF
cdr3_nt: TGTGCCAGCCTCGGCGAGCGGGAAAACAATGAGCAGTTCTTC

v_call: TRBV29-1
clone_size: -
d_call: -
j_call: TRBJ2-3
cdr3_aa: CSVDGGTDTQYF
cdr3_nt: TGCAGCGTTGACGGGGGCACAGATACGCAGTATTTT

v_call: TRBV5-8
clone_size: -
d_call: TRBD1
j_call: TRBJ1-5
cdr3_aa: CASSPRTGISNQPQHF
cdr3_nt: TGTGCCAGCAGCCCGAGGACAGGGATAAGCAATCAGCCCCAGCATTTT

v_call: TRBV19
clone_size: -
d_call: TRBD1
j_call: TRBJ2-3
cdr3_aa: CASSIRGQGGLTDTQYF
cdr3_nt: TGTGCCAGTAGTATCAGGGGACAGGGTGGCCTCACAGATACGCAGTATTTT

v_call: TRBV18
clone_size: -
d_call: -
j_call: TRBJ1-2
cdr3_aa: CASSPQISGDGYTF
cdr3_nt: TGTGCCAGCTCACCACAGATAAGCGGGGATGGCTACACCTTC

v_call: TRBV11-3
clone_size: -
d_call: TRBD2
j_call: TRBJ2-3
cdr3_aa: CASSLGKLAGGPQDTQYF
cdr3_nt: TGTGCCAGCAGCTTAGGAAAGCTAGCGGGAGGGCCACAAGATACGCAGTATTTT

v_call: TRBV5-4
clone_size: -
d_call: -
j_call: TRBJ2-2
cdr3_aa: CASSLGAGTENTGELFF
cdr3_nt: TGTGCCAGCAGCTTGGGAGCGGGGACAGAGAACACCGGGGAGCTGTTTTTT